Given below is one T cell receptor (beta chain) in context. Its matching antigen is unknown. This entry is derived from a study of T cell responses to AZD1222 COVID-19 vaccine. CDR1 and CDR2 (germline): MNHNS, SASEGT. This CDR3 has 16 amino acids. The V and J ends lost 4 bases and 1 base respectively, with 14 bases between them. Regarding the study as a whole: At baseline, seropositivity was found in only a handful of AZD1222 recipients. Spike was spanned by vaccine-associated CD4 TCRs, which were dominant at 160-218 and 743-854. White British donors predominated, females outnumbered males, and clonal diversity was possibly underestimated.

The repertoire was sequenced with immunoSEQ multiplex PCR; TCRdb's copy has only in-frame clones and lacks some. The repertoire includes 180,000 or so clones, approximately 90% of them detected once, and 25% to 30% sits in the top ten. The sequences come from peripheral blood, collected 28 days after the second AZD1222 dose. The V call is TRBV6-1, the J call TRBJ1-3; D might be TRBD1 (6 bases). This clonotype was obtained from an adult who received the AZD1222 COVID-19 vaccine. This CDR3 reads CASSAQTGGSGNTIYF. CDR3 nucleotides: TGTGCCAGCAGTGCACAGACAGGAGGTTCTGGAAACACCATATATTTT.